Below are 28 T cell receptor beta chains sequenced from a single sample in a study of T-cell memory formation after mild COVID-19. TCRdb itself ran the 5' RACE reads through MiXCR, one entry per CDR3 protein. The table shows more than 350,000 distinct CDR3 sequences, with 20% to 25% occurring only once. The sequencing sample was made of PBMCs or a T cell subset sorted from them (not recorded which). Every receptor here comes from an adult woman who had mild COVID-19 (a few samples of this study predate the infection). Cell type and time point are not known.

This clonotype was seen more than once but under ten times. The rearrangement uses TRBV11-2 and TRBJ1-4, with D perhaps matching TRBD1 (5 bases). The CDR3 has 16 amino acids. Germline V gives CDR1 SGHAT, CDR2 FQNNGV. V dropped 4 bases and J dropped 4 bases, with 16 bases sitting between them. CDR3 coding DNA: TGTGCCAGCAGCTCACCGGGGACCTCGTTTAATGAAAAACTGTTTTTT. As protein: CASSSPGTSFNEKLFF.

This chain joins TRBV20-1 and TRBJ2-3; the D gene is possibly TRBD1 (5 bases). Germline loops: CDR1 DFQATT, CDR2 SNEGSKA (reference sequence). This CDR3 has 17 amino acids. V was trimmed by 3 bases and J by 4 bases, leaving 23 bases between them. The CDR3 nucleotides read TGCAGTGCTAGGGTACAGGCGACGTACTCTTCAGCAGATACGCAGTATTTT. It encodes CSARVQATYSSADTQYF.

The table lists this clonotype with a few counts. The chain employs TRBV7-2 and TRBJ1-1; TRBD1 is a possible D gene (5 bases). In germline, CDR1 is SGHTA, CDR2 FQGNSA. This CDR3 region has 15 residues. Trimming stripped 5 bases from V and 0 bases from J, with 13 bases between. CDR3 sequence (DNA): TGTGCCAGCAGCCCGGTGGGACGGGTGAACACTGAAGCTTTCTTT. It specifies CASSPVGRVNTEAFF.

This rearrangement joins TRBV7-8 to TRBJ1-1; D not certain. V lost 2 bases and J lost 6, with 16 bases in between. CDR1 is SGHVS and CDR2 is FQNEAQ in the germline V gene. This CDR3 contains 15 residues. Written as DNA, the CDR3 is TGTGCCAGCAGCTTACGTAGGACGCCAGATCCTGAAGCTTTCTTT. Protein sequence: CASSLRRTPDPEAFF.

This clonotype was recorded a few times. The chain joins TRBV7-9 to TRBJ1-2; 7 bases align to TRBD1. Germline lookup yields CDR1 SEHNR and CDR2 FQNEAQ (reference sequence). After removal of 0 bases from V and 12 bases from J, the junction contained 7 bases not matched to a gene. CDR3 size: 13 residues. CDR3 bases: TGTGCCAGCAGCTTAGCGAGTGTGGACAGGCACACCTTC. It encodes CASSLASVDRHTF.

In nucleotides, the CDR3 is TGCGCCAGCAGCCAAGGGGCAGGACCCGAGCCCCAGCATTTT. Translation: CASSQGAGPEPQHF. The rearrangement joins TRBV4-1 to TRBJ1-5; D unresolved. The V end was cut by 1 base, the J end by 8 bases, with 12 bases between. Germline CDR1 MGHRA, CDR2 YSYEKL. The CDR3 sequence is 14 residues long.

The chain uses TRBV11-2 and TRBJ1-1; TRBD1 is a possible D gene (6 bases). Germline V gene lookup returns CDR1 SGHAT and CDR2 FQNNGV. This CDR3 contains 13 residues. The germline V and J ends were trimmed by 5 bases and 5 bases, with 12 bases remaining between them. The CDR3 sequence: CASSGIRGTEAFF. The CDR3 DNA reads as TGTGCCAGCAGCGGGATCAGGGGAACTGAAGCTTTCTTT.

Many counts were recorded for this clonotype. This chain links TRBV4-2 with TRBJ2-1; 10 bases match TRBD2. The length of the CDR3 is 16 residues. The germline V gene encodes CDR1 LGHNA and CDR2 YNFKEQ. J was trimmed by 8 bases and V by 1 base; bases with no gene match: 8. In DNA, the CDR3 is TGTGCCAGCAGCCAAGTTGAAAGCGGGGGGGACGATGAGCAGTTCTTC. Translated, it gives CASSQVESGGDDEQFF.

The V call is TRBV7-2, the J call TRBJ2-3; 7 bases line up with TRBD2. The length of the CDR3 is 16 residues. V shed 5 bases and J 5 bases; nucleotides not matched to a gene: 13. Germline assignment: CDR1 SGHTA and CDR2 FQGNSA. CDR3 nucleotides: TGTGCCAGCAGCCCGGGGACTATGGTCTATTTAGATACGCAGTATTTT. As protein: CASSPGTMVYLDTQYF.

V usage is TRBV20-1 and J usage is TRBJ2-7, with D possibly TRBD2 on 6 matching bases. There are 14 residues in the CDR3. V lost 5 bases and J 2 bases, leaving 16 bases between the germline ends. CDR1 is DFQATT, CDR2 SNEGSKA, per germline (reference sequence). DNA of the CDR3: TGCAGTGCTCCCGCAGCGGGCGCAACCTACGAGCAGTACTTC. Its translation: CSAPAAGATYEQYF.

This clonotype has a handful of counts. The CDR3 protein is CASSPTGNTDTQYF. CDR3 sequence (DNA): TGTGCCAGCAGTCCCACAGGGAACACAGATACGCAGTATTTT. The chain carries TRBV7-9 and TRBJ2-3; TRBD1 might be the D (6 bases). Germline V lookup: CDR1 SEHNR, CDR2 FQNEAQ (reference sequence). CDR3 length: 14 residues. Trimming stripped 6 bases from V and 2 bases from J, with 12 bases between.

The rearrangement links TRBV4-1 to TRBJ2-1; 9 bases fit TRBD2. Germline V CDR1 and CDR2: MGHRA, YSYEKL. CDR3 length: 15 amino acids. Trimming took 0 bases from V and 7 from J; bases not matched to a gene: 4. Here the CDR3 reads CASSQDAGGPNEQFF. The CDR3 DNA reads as TGCGCCAGCAGCCAAGATGCGGGGGGGCCAAATGAGCAGTTCTTC.

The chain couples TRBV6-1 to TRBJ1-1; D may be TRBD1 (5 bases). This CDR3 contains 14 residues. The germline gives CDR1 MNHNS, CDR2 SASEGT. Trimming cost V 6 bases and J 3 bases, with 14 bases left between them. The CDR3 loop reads CASSWGGGDTEAFF. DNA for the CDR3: TGTGCCAGCAGCTGGGGTGGAGGGGACACTGAAGCTTTCTTT.

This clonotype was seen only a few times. The CDR3 region has the DNA TGTGCCAGCAGCTTCGGGGCTAGCTCCTACGAGCAGTACTTC. Encoded protein: CASSFGASSYEQYF. V is TRBV7-6 and J is TRBJ2-7; D tentatively fits TRBD1 or TRBD2 (5 bases each). V was clipped by 3 bases and J by 0 bases, with 9 bases between them. The V gene's germline CDR1 is SGHVS and CDR2 FNYEAQ. This CDR3 is built from 14 residues.

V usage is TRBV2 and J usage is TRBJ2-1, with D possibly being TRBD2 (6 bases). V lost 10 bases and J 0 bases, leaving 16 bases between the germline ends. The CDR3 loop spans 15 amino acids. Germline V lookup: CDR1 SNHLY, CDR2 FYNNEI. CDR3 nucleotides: TGTGCCACCGTTACTATCGGGAGCTCCTACAATGAGCAGTTCTTC. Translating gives CATVTIGSSYNEQFF.

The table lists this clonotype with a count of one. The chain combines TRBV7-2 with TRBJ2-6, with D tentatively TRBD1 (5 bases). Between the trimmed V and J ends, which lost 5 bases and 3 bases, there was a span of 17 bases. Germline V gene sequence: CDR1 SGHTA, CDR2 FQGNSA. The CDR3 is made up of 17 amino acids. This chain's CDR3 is CASSLSPPGHGANVLTF. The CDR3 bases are TGTGCCAGCAGCCTAAGCCCCCCAGGACATGGGGCCAACGTCCTGACTTTC. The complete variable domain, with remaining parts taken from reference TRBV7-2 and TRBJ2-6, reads GAGVSQSPSNKVTEKGKDVELRCDPISGHTALYWYRQSLGQGLEFLIYFQGNSAPDKSGLPSDRFSAERTGGSVSTLTIQRTQQEDSAVYLCASSLSPPGHGANVLTFGAGSRLTVL.

The CDR3, as DNA: TGCGCCAGCAGCTTGTCCCTCTCCTCCTACAATGAGCAGTTCTTC. Translated: CASSLSLSSYNEQFF. V usage is TRBV5-1 and J usage is TRBJ2-1; D gene uncertain. The CDR3 totals 15 residues. V gave up 1 base and J gave up 0 bases, with 8 bases separating them. Germline CDR1 SGHRS, CDR2 YFSETQ.

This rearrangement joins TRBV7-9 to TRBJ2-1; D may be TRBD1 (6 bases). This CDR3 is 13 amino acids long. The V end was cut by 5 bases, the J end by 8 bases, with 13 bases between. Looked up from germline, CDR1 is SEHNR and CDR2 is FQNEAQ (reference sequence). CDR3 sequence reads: CASSQGWGDEQFF. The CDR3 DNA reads TGTGCCAGCAGCCAGGGGTGGGGCGATGAGCAGTTCTTC.

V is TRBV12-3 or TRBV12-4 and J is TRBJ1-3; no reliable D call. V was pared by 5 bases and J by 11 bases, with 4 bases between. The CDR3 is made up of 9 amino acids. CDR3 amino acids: CASSPPIYF. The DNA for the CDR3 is TGTGCCAGCAGTCCCCCCATATATTTT.

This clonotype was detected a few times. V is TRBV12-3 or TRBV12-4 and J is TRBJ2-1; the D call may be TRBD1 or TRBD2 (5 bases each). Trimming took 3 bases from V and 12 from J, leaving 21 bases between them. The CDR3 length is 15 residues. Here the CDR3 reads CASSFRQGAFRGQFF. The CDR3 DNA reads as TGTGCCAGCAGTTTTAGACAAGGGGCCTTCCGGGGGCAGTTCTTC.

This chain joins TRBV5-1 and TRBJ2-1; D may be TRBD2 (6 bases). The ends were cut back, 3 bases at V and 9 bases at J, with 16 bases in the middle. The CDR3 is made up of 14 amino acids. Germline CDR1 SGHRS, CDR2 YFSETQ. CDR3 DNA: TGCGCCAGCAGCTCCAACGCGGGATCAGGTGAGCAGTTCTTC. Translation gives CASSSNAGSGEQFF.

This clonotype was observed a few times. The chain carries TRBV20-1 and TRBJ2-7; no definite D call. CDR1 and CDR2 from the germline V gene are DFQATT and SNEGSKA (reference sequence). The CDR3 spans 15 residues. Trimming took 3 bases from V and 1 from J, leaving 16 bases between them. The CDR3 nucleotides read TGCAGTGCTAGGGACCCTATTGGGTTATCCTACGAGCAGTACTTC. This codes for CSARDPIGLSYEQYF.

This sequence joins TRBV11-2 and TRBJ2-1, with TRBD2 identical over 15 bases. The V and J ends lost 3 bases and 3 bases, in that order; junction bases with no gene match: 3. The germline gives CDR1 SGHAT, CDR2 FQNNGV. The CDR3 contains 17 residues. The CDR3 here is CASSLGLAGGNYNEQFF. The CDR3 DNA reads TGTGCCAGCAGCTTGGGACTAGCGGGGGGTAACTACAATGAGCAGTTCTTC.

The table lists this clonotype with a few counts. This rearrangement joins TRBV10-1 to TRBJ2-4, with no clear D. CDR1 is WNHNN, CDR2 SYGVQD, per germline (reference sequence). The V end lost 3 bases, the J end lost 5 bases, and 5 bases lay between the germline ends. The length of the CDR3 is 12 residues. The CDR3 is CASSDGQNIQYF. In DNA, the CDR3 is TGCGCCAGCAGTGACGGGCAAAACATTCAGTACTTC.

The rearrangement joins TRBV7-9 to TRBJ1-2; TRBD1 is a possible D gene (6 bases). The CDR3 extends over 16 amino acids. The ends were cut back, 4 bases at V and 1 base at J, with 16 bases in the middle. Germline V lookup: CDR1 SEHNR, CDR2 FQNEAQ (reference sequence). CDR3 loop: CASSSVQGPHNYGYTF. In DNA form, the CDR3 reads TGTGCCAGCAGCTCTGTACAGGGCCCCCATAACTATGGCTACACCTTC.

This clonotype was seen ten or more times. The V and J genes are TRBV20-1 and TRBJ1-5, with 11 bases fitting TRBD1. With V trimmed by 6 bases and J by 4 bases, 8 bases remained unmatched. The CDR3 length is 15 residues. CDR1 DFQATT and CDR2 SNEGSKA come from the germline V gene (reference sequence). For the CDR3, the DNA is TGCAGTGCCCTAAGGGACAGGGGGGAGAATCAGCCCCAGCATTTT. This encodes CSALRDRGENQPQHF.

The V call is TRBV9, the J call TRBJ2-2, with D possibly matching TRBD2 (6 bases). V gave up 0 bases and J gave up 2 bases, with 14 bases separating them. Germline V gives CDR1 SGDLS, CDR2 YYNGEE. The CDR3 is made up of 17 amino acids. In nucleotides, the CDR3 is TGTGCCAGCAGCGTAGACATCTCGGGGGTAAACACCGGGGAGCTGTTTTTT. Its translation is CASSVDISGVNTGELFF.

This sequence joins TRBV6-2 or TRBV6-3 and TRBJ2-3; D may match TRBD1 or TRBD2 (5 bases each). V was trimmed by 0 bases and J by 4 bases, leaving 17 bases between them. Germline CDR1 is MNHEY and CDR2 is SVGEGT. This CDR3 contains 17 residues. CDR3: CASSYSDGAGTADTQYF. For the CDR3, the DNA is TGTGCCAGCAGTTACTCGGATGGGGCGGGTACGGCAGATACGCAGTATTTT.